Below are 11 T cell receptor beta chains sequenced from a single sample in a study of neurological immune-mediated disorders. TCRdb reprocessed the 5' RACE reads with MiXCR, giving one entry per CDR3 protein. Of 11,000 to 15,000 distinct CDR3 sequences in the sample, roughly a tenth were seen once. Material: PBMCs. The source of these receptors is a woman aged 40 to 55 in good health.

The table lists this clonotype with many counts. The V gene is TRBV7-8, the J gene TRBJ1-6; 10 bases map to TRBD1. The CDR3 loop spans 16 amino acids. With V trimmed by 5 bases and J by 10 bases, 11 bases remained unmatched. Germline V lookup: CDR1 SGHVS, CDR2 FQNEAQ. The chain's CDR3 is CASSHGQGGIGSPLHF. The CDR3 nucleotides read TGTGCCAGCAGCCATGGACAGGGGGGAATTGGCTCACCCCTCCACTTT.

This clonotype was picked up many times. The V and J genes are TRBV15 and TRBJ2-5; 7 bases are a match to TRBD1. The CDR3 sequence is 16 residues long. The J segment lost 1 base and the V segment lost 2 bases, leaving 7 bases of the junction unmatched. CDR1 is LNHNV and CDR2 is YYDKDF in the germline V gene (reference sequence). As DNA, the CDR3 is TGTGCCACCAGCAGACGCCGGGACAGCCTCCAAGAGACCCAGTACTTC. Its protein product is CATSRRRDSLQETQYF.

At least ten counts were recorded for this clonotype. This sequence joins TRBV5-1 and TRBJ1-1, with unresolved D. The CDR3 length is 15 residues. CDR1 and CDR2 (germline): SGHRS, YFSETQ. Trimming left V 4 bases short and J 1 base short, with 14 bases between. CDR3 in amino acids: CASSREVPANTEAFF. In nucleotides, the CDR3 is TGCGCCAGCAGCAGGGAGGTCCCGGCGAACACTGAAGCTTTCTTT.

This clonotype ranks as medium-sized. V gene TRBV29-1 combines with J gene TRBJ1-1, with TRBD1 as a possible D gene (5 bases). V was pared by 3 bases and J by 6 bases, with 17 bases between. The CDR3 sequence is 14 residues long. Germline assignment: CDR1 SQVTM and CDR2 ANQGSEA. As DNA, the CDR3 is TGCAGCGTTGAGATGCAGGGAAGGTTCGCTGAAGCTTTCTTT. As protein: CSVEMQGRFAEAFF.

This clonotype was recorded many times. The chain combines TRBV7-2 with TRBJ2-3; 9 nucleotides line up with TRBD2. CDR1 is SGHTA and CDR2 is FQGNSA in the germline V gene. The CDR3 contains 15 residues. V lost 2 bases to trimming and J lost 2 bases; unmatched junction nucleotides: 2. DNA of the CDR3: TGTGCCAGCAGCTTATCTAGCGGGGACACAGATACGCAGTATTTT. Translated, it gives CASSLSSGDTDTQYF.

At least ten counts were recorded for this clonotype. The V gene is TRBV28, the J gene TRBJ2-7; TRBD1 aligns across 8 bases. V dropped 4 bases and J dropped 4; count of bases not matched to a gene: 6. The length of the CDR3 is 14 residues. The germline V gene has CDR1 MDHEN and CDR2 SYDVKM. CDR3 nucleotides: TGTGCCAGCAGTTCCCGGACAGGGCGATACGAGCAGTACTTC. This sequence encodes CASSSRTGRYEQYF.

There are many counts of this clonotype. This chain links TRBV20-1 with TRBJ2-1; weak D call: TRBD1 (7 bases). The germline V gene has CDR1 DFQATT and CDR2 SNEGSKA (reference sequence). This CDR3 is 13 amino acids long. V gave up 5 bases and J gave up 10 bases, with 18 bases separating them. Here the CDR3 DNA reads TGCAGTGCTGTAAGTTTACAGGGGAGGGAGCAGTTCTTC. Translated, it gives CSAVSLQGREQFF.

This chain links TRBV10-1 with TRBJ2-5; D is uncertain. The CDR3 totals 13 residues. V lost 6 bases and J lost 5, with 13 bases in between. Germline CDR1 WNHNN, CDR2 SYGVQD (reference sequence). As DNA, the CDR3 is TGCGCCAGCAGCCCTGTCCTTGGGGAGACCCAGTACTTC. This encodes CASSPVLGETQYF.

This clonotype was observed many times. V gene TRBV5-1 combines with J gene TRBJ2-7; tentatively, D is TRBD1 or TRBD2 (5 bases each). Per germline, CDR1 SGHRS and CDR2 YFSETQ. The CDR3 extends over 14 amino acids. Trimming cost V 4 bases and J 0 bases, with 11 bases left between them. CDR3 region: CASSPAGSSYEQYF. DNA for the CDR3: TGCGCCAGCAGCCCGGCAGGGAGCTCCTACGAGCAGTACTTC.

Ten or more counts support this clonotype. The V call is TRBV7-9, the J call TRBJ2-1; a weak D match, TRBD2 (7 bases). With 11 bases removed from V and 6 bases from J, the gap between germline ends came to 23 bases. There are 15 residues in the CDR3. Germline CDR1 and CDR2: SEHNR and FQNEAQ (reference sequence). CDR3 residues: CAGQWAGVESNEQFF. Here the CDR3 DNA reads TGTGCCGGACAGTGGGCGGGAGTAGAAAGCAATGAGCAGTTCTTC.

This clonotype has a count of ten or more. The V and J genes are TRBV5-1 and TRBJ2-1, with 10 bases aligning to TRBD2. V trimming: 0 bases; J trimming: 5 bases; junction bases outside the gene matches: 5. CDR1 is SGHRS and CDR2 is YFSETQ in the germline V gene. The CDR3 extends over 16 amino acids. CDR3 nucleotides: TGCGCCAGCAGCTTGGCCGCTAGCGGGAGTCACAATGAGCAGTTCTTC. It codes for CASSLAASGSHNEQFF.